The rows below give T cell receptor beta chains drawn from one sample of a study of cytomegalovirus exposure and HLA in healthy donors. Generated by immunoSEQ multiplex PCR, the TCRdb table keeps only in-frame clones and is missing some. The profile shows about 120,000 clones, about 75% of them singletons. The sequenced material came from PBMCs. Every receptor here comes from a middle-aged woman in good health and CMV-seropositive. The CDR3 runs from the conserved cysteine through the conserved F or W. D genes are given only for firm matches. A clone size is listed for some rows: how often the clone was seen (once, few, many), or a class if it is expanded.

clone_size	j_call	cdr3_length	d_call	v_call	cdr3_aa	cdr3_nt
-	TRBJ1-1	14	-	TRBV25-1	CASSATTMNTEAFF	TGTGCCAGCAGTGCAACTACCATGAACACTGAAGCTTTCTTT
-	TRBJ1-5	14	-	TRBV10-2	CASKRETGGQPQHF	TGCGCCAGCAAGCGTGAAACTGGCGGTCAGCCCCAGCATTTT
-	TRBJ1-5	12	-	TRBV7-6	CASSAQGQPQHF	TGTGCCAGCAGCGCCCAGGGCCAGCCCCAGCATTTT
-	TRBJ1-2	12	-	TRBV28	CASTSQGNGYTF	TGTGCCAGCACTTCTCAGGGAAATGGCTACACCTTC
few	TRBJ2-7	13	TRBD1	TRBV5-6	CASSRDRIHEQYF	TGTGCCAGCAGCCGGGACAGGATCCACGAGCAGTACTTC
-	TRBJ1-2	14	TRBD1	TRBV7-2	CASSYTGVTGGYTF	TGTGCCAGCAGCTATACAGGGGTTACGGGTGGCTACACCTTC
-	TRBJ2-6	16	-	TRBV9	CASSLITGSGANVLTF	TGTGCCAGCAGCCTGATAACAGGGTCTGGGGCCAACGTCCTGACTTTC
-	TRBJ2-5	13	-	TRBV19	CASSTLYQETQYF	TGTGCCAGTAGTACGTTGTACCAAGAGACCCAGTACTTC
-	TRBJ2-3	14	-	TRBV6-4	CASSDGHRTDTQYF	TGTGCCAGCAGTGATGGACACCGCACAGATACGCAGTATTTT
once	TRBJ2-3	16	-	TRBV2	CASSGRGALRTDTQYF	TGTGCCAGCAGTGGACGGGGGGCCCTTCGCACAGATACGCAGTATTTT
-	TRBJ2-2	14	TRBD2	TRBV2	CASRGTSATGELFF	TGTGCCAGCAGAGGGACTAGCGCCACCGGGGAGCTGTTTTTT
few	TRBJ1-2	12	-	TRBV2	CASRDTFYGYTF	TGTGCCAGCAGGGACACCTTCTATGGCTACACCTTC
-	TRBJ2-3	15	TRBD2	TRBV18	CASSPGLAGTDTQYF	TGTGCCAGCTCACCAGGCCTAGCGGGCACAGATACGCAGTATTTT
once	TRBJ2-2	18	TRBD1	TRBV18	CASSPNDLTGPESGELFF	TGTGCCAGCTCACCGAACGACCTGACAGGGCCGGAGAGCGGGGAGCTGTTTTTT
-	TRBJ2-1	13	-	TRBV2	CASSDTRPLVQFF	TGTGCCAGCAGTGATACCAGGCCACTAGTGCAGTTCTTC
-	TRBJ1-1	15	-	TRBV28	CASSLGTLMNTEAFF	TGTGCCAGCAGTTTGGGGACACTAATGAACACTGAAGCTTTCTTT
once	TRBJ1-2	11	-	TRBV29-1	CSVVSNYGYTF	TGCAGCGTTGTAAGCAACTATGGCTACACCTTC
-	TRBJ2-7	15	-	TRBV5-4	CASSPDQARTGEQYF	TGTGCCAGCAGCCCCGACCAGGCGCGAACGGGGGAGCAGTACTTC
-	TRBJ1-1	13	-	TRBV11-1	CASSLLRNTEAFF	TGTGCCAGCAGCCTACTTAGGAACACTGAAGCTTTCTTT
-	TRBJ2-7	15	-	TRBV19	CASSIQGIRSGEQYF	TGTGCCAGTAGTATTCAGGGGATCAGGTCCGGCGAGCAGTACTTC
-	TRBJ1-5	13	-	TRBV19	CASSQGTSGPQHF	TGTGCCAGTAGCCAGGGCACCTCGGGGCCCCAGCATTTT
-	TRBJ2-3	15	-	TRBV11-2	CASSLLNDFTDTQYF	TGTGCCAGCAGCTTATTGAATGACTTCACAGATACGCAGTATTTT
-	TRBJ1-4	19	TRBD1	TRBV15	CATSHPRGTGLQGSEKLFF	TGTGCCACCAGCCACCCTAGGGGGACAGGGCTACAAGGTAGTGAAAAACTGTTTTTT
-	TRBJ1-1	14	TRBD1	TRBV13	CASRLQGRGTEAFF	TGTGCCAGCAGGTTACAGGGGAGAGGCACTGAAGCTTTCTTT
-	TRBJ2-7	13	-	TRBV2	CASNFAGMNEQYF	TGTGCCAGCAATTTCGCAGGGATGAACGAGCAGTACTTC
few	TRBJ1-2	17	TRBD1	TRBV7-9	CASSSLRTGGGSYGYTF	TGTGCCAGCAGCTCCCTACGGACAGGGGGAGGCAGCTATGGCTACACCTTC
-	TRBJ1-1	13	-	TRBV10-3	CAISPGRGTEAFF	TGTGCCATCAGCCCCGGGAGGGGAACTGAAGCTTTCTTT
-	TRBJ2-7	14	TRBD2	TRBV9	CASSAGTSSYEQYF	TGTGCCAGCAGCGCCGGGACTAGCTCCTACGAGCAGTACTTC
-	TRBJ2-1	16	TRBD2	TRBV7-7	CASSLGGSGGYNEQFF	TGTGCTAGCAGCTTAGGGGGTAGCGGGGGGTACAATGAGCAGTTCTTC
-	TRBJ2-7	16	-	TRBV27	CASSLGGLSPSYEQYF	TGTGCCAGCAGTTTAGGCGGCTTATCCCCCTCCTACGAGCAGTACTTC
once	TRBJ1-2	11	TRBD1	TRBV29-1	CSVDHRGGYTF	TGCAGCGTTGACCACAGGGGCGGCTACACCTTC
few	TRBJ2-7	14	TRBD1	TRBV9	CASSPDRAAWEQYF	TGTGCCAGCAGCCCCGACAGGGCGGCATGGGAGCAGTACTTC
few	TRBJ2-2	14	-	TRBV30	CAWSVPAGTGELFF	TGTGCCTGGAGTGTACCCGCAGGGACCGGGGAGCTGTTTTTT
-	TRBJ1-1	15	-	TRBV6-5	CASSYNGIKGTEAFF	TGTGCCAGCAGTTACAATGGAATAAAGGGGACTGAAGCTTTCTTT
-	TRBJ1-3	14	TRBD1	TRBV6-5	CASRLDRGGNTIYF	TGTGCCAGCAGACTCGACAGGGGGGGAAACACCATATATTTT
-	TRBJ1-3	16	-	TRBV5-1	CASSLAGGRFGNTIYF	TGCGCCAGCAGCTTGGCCGGGGGGCGATTTGGAAACACCATATATTTT
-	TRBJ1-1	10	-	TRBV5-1	CVRDGTEAFF	TGCGTGAGAGATGGCACTGAAGCTTTCTTT
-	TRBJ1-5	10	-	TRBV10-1	CASMEKPQHF	TGCGCCAGCATGGAGAAGCCCCAGCATTTT
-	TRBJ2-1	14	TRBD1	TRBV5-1	CASSLGDSHNEQFF	TGCGCCAGCAGCTTGGGGGACAGCCACAATGAGCAGTTCTTC
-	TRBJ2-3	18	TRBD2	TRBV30	CAWSGGLAGGELTDTQYF	TGTGCCTGGAGTGGGGGACTAGCGGGGGGGGAACTCACAGATACGCAGTATTTT
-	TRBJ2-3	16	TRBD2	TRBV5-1	CASSLATSGGTDTQYF	TGCGCCAGCAGCTTGGCGACTAGCGGGGGCACAGATACGCAGTATTTT
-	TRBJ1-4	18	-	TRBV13	CASSLKGRAIATNEKLFF	TGTGCCAGCAGCTTAAAGGGGAGGGCAATTGCAACTAATGAAAAACTGTTTTTT
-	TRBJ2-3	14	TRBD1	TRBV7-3	CASSFDRGPDTQYF	TGTGCCAGCAGCTTCGACAGGGGGCCAGATACGCAGTATTTT
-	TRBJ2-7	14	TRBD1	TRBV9	CASSGRTGVYEQYF	TGTGCCAGCAGCGGACGGACAGGGGTGTACGAGCAGTACTTC
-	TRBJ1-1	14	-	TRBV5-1	CASSSRQANTEAFF	TGCGCCAGCAGCTCCAGACAAGCGAACACTGAAGCTTTCTTT
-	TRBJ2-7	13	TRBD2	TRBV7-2	CASSYTSGDEQYF	TGTGCCAGCAGTTACACTAGCGGGGACGAGCAGTACTTC
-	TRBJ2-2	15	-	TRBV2	CASSEVEPLTGELFF	TGTGCCAGCAGTGAGGTCGAGCCCCTTACCGGGGAGCTGTTTTTT
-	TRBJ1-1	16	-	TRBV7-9	CASSFTTPPGHQGAFF	TGTGCCAGCAGCTTCACTACTCCTCCGGGACACCAAGGAGCTTTCTTT
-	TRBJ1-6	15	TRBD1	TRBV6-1	CASSLTGFLKSPLHF	TGTGCCAGCAGTCTGACAGGGTTTTTGAAATCACCCCTCCACTTT
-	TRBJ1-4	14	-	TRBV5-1	CASSLQSTNEKLFF	TGCGCCAGCAGCTTACAATCAACTAATGAAAAACTGTTTTTT
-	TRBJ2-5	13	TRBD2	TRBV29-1	CSVEPWGGETQYF	TGCAGCGTTGAACCCTGGGGGGGGGAGACCCAGTACTTC
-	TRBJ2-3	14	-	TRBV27	CASSIARVTDTQYF	TGTGCCAGCTCTATTGCGAGGGTTACAGATACGCAGTATTTT
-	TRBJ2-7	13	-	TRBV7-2	CASSGGNVWEQYF	TGTGCCAGCAGCGGGGGGAATGTCTGGGAGCAGTACTTC
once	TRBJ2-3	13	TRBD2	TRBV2	CASSGGVGDTQYF	TGTGCCAGTAGCGGGGGGGTGGGAGATACGCAGTATTTT
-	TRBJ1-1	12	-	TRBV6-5	CASRYLVGEAFF	TGTGCCAGCAGATACTTAGTTGGTGAAGCTTTCTTT
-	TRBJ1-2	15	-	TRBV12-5	CASGLRTEDNYGYTF	TGTGCTAGTGGTCTCAGGACAGAGGATAACTATGGCTACACCTTC
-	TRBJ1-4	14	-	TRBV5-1	CASSVQVPNEKLFF	TGCGCCAGCAGCGTCCAGGTCCCCAATGAAAAACTGTTTTTT
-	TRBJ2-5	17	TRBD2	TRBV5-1	CASSRGQTAGGQETQYF	TGCGCCAGCAGCAGGGGGCAGACAGCGGGGGGCCAAGAGACCCAGTACTTC
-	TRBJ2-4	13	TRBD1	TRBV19	CASSTDRGNIQYF	TGTGCCAGTAGTACGGACAGGGGGAACATTCAGTACTTC